The clone carrying this TCR beta chain was seen ten or more times. Its specificity is not known. The data derive from a study of Graves' ophthalmopathy and Graves' hyperthyroidism. In germline, CDR1 is SGHVS, CDR2 FQNEAQ. The CDR3 is made up of 14 amino acids. With 3 bases removed from V and 4 bases from J, the gap between germline ends came to 12 bases. Regarding the study as a whole: Ophthalmopathy progression was predicted by the model at around 70% sensitivity and 72% to 80% specificity. Discrimination between ophthalmopathy and stable hyperthyroidism by a 13-signature model showed about 88% sensitivity and less than 84% specificity.

Amplification of the TCR beta CDR3 regions used RNA transcripts (as template). First-round RT-PCR employed HTBI primers, with a second-round multiplex PCR after it. TCRdb re-analysed the multiplex PCR reads in MiXCR, keeping a single row per CDR3 protein. The sample carries about 640,000 distinct CDR3 sequences, under 50% recorded once. Other autoimmune diseases, uncontrolled infections, pregnancy and lactation each led to patient exclusion. This receptor was identified in an adult man with Graves' ophthalmopathy. What was sequenced was peripheral blood. V and J are TRBV7-8 and TRBJ1-2; D might be TRBD1 (6 bases). Here the CDR3 reads CASSLGTPSYGYTF. In DNA form, the CDR3 reads TGTGCCAGCAGCTTGGGGACACCTAGCTATGGCTACACCTTC.